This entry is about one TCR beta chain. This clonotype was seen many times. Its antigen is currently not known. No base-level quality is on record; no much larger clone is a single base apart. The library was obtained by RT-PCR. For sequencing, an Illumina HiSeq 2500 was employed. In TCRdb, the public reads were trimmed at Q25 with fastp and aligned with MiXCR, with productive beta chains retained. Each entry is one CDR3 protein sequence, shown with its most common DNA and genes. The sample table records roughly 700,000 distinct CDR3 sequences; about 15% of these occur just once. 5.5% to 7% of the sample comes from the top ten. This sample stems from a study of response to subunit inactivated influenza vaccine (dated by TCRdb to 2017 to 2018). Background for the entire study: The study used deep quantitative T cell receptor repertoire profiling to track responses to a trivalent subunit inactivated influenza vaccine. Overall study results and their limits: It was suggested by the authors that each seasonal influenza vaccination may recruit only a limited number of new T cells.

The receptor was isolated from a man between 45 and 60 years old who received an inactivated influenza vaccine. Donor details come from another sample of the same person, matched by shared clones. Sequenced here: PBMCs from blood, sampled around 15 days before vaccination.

The CDR3 in this case is CASSQATRADEKLFF. The sequenced DNA is TGCGCCAGCAGCCAAGCTACCAGGGCTGACGAAAAACTGTTTTTT. Rearrangement joined TRBV4-3 to TRBJ1-4, and TRBD1 may be the D gene, going by 5 matching bases. V and J are truncated by 1 base and 8 bases respectively, leaving an intervening sequence of 14 bases. The CDR3 numbers 15 residues from cysteine through phenylalanine. Of the read, only the CDR3 DNA is kept; its 45 bases are in frame from base 1. CDR1 LGHNA and CDR2 YSLEER are derived from the germline V gene.